The T cell receptor (beta chain) described here comes from a study of cytomegalovirus exposure and HLA in healthy donors (dated by TCRdb to the late 2010s). At the level of the whole study: An earlier analysis of several hundred of the donors reported about 250 Gb of sequence data and roughly 110 million unique TCR beta sequences from 150 million to 200 million T cells. An early release that covered fewer than 750 HLA-typed donors contained approximately 300 gigabases of sequencing data and about 84 million unique TCR sequences. Among the approximately 400 genotyped donors, roughly 80% belonged to the genetic ancestry cluster associated with self-reported Caucasian donors. The study aimed to test whether signatures of past pathogen exposure could be identified by cataloging public T cell receptors. The study used immunosequencing to profile the T cell repertoires of approximately 640 subjects and linked those repertoires to cytomegalovirus serostatus. In addition to the first cohort of 650 to 800 subjects, a separate validation cohort of approximately 130 different subjects was used. To predict cytomegalovirus infection status, the study brought together high-throughput TCR immunosequencing, statistical association of individual TCRs with disease status, and machine learning. A later analysis re-analyzed previously published TCR beta repertoires from 550 to 700 donors and added high-resolution HLA genotyping to study TCR occurrence patterns. In the later analysis, no new phenotypic data were used to find candidate immune exposures; instead, reliance was placed on TCR beta sequences and their occurrence across donors. In an earlier analysis of 500 to 650 of the donors, high-throughput TCR beta sequencing was used to judge whether each TCR beta V gene segment behaved as functional or pseudogenic. Alongside the repertoire data, information on donor age, sex, ethnicity and CMV serostatus was compiled. A later genetic analysis used genome-wide SNP genotypes for about 65% of the 666 donors, treating that subset as a discovery cohort. Every repertoire in the discovery cohort had been generated on one and the same sequencing platform. Both class I and class II loci were covered by HLA typing, at four-digit resolution. Typing coverage differed by locus: A, B, C, DRB1 and DQB1 were typed in about 629-630 donors, DQA1 in 522, DPA1 in some 570, and DPB1 in 472. A few DR-DQ haplotypes were treated as single units for association and clustering because of strong linkage in the cohort. Across some 400 genotyped donors of the cohort, an average of 235,054 unique TCR beta nucleotide sequences per donor were sequenced, and around 19% of those sequences were non-productive.

The full study reports these points: Because HLA typing was unavailable for some donors at each locus, only the typed subset was used in association tests. According to a later genetic analysis, donors in an Asian-associated ancestry cluster had fewer N-insertions in productive TCRs than the approximately 710-donor mean. In a later analysis, most CMV-associated TCR beta chains were found to appear HLA-restricted, with HLA associations seemingly driven largely by CMV exposure. Roughly uniform sequencing depth across donors was assumed in presence/absence analyses, although this assumption may not hold. Three of the identified cytomegalovirus-associated TCR beta chains were confirmed in vitro to be specific for cytomegalovirus antigens. A further reported finding was that TCR beta sequences accurately predicted the HLA-A and HLA-B alleles for most subjects in the first cohort. Most TCR sequences were seen in very few donors, while some public TCRs were found in many individuals. In the study, 164 TCR beta chains were listed as associated with cytomegalovirus. In a later analysis, around 17,000 TCR beta sequences were associated with specific HLA alleles at a false discovery rate of 0.05. The authors suggested that the approach could potentially be generalized to other disease states and immunological phenotypes. A later analysis reported that several top co-occurrence clusters appeared linked to parvovirus B19, influenza, CMV and Epstein-Barr virus. A group of highly shared sequence variants was considered likely to be a technical artifact of the sequencing pipeline. An earlier analysis of several hundred of the donors showed that most TCR beta V segments appeared in productive rearrangements either about 87% or about 30% of the time, which broadly matched IMGT annotations. In a later analysis, the rate of TCR association differed among HLA loci, with DRB1 alleles having the most associated TCRs and HLA-C alleles having the fewest. The classifier was reported to diagnose cytomegalovirus status with high specificity and sensitivity in both the original and validation cohorts. Because counts were too low, approximately 15 rarely observed V segments, including chromosome 9 orphons, were excluded from the earlier analysis of under 650 of the donors. The only immune exposure information available for the cohort was CMV serostatus. In a later analysis, HLA-associated TCR beta chains showed more clonal expansion and lower generation probabilities than non-associated chains that were equally common. When HLA alleles, especially DR and DQ, strongly co-occurred, TCR associations were difficult to assign to individual alleles. In a later genetic analysis, a missense DCLRE1C variant was associated with V-gene and J-gene trimming of TCR beta chains, and the association was replicated in an independent cohort. Linkage disequilibrium might explain the correlated functional status among segregating V segments, but an unknown experimental factor could not be excluded. In this cohort, only TCR beta chains were sequenced, and detectable features were limited by the absence of alpha or paired-chain data.

The cohort was made up of around 720 healthy bone marrow donors. At the time of sampling, every cohort member was nominally healthy, though immune exposures that went unrecorded were likely present. The donor tested CMV seronegative, placing the donor among the 350 to 400 seronegative members of the cohort. A peripheral blood sample was collected from each donor, and TCR beta sequencing was performed on peripheral blood mononuclear cells. Genomic DNA extraction from the blood cell samples was performed with the Qiagen DNeasy Blood Extraction Kit. The library was generated by the immunoSEQ multiplex PCR assay. A mixture of 60 forward primers for TCR Vbeta segments and 13 reverse primers for TCR Jbeta segments was used in the multiplex PCR. A multiplex PCR assay on genomic DNA amplified the CDR3 region of rearranged TCR beta genes. Amplified TCR beta libraries were sequenced as 87-base-pair reads on the Illumina HiSeq System. Per the authors' processing: A later analysis counted 65 million to 90 million unique TCR beta chains across the 666 repertoires, and 10 million to 11 million of these chains were shared by at least two donors. Raw reads were error-corrected and collapsed into unique sequences with a nearest-neighbor algorithm that merged closely related sequences to remove PCR and sequencing errors. V, D and J gene segments were assigned by aligning CDR3 sequences to IMGT reference sequences. For a sequence to be retained, at least a six-nucleotide match to both a V gene segment and a J gene segment was required. A rearrangement counted as productive if the CDR3 had no stop codons and remained in frame with V and J, and every other rearrangement counted as non-productive. Following IMGT convention, CDR3 was defined as the stretch from the second conserved V-encoded cysteine to the conserved J-encoded phenylalanine. Sequences without an unambiguous match to a single V gene segment were excluded from the earlier analysis of 450 to 650 of the donors. In an earlier analysis of several hundred of the donors, V segments were called functional above 56.7% productive rearrangements and were called segregating when the between-donor standard deviation exceeded 5%. To diagnose cytomegalovirus status from the catalog of TCR beta chain sequences, a statistical classification framework was built. In a later analysis, V and J genes were assigned by comparing TCR nucleotide sequences against IMGT/GENE-DB human TR gene sequences. Using the TCRdist pipeline, a later analysis assigned CDR3 sequences along with most-parsimonious VDJ recombination scenarios. In a later analysis, every TCR beta chain was defined by the combination of its CDR3 amino acid sequence and its V-gene family, and reads without a unique V-gene family were dropped. As a way to deal with suspected cross-contamination and a sequencing artifact, a later analysis dropped nearly 600 nucleotide sequences that were highly shared and had low generation probability. In a later analysis, a clonal expansion index for each public chain was calculated from normalized within-repertoire ranks of inferred template counts. A later analysis computed generation probabilities with a VDJ recombination model fitted to out-of-frame rearrangements, and checked the results against IGoR. In a later analysis, TCR-TCR, TCR-HLA and TCR-CMV co-occurrence was scored with hypergeometric tests, and a repertoire-size bias correction was applied to TCR pairs. A later analysis estimated false discovery rates by permuting HLA or CMV assignments 20 times. In a later analysis, co-occurring TCRs were grouped using DBSCAN, with TCRdist sequence similarity added in when clustering inside HLA-allele-positive subsets. For co-occurrence clustering, repertoires with fewer than 30,000 or more than 120,000 public chains were excluded, along with four or five repertoires with anomalous nucleotide sharing. Here the immuneACCESS table is served through TCRdb, limited to in-frame sequences with V and J called. Missing clones are a known gap in these copies; in checked studies unresolved V genes cover under half, and the rest lacks a known reason. D and trimming were read from the DNA, whereas the V and J calls and clone size are those reported in that table. Recorded for this sample are roughly 100,000 clones; over 70% of them occurred a single time. The ten biggest clones cover roughly 2.8% of the sample.

With respect to this clone: This receptor's antigen is unknown. Per-base quality was not reported, and no clone a single base away is much larger than it.

This TCR was recovered from a female donor in good health and CMV-seronegative. Sequencing used PBMCs.

CDR3 reads: CASSARTGFHEQYF. The DNA sequence is TGTGCCAGTAGTGCCCGGACAGGGTTCCACGAGCAGTACTTC. The chain joins TRBV19 to TRBJ2-7; 8 bases in the junction line up with TRBD1. In the germline V gene (reference sequence), CDR1 corresponds to LNHDA and CDR2 to SQIVND. The CDR3 goes from the cysteine to the phenylalanine over 14 residues. Only CDR3 DNA remains: 42 bases, in frame from the first base. V is trimmed back by 5 bases and J by 5 bases, and the junction contains 8 bases that no gene match accounts for.